Described below is a single T cell receptor (beta chain) sequence and its context. Sequencing used immunoSEQ multiplex PCR; TCRdb keeps in-frame clones, though not all of them. The sample has about 150,000 clones; around 94% are singletons. V was cut by 7 bases and J by 1 base, with 10 bases left in between. The CDR3 consists of 13 residues. This record belongs to a study of control samples from healthy donors and cancer patients. J is TRBJ1-1 and V is TRBV12-3 or TRBV12-4; unclear D gene. The TCR was taken from a woman under 30 in good health. Sequencing was done on a sample of blood. The CDR3 here is CASTPDRNTEAFF. CDR3 nucleotides: TGTGCCAGCACCCCCGACCGGAACACTGAAGCTTTCTTT.